The clone carrying this T cell receptor (beta chain) has at least ten counts. Documented time point: patch test 1, 2 weeks after DPC sensitization. Indicated treatment: therapeutic diphenylcyclopropenone sensitization with weekly scalp DPC. From the RACE reads, TCRdb called clonotypes with MiXCR, one entry per CDR3 protein. The table shows about 360,000 distinct CDR3 sequences, with 5.5% to 8% occurring only once. Germline V gene lookup returns CDR1 DFQATT and CDR2 SNEGSKA (reference sequence). This CDR3 has 15 residues. V gave up 3 bases and J gave up 2 bases, with 14 bases separating them. The data were taken from a study of human T cells and chemical hapten exposure.

The chain is built from TRBV20-1 and TRBJ1-3, with a tentative D call TRBD1 (6 bases). The receptor comes from a woman aged 18-35 years with alopecia areata. Some clones in this sample may be carry-over from other donors' samples. Sequenced here: whole blood, sampled in connection with sensitization to the hapten diphenylcyclopropenone (DPC). The chain's CDR3 is CSARAFRQAGNTIYF. Written as DNA, the CDR3 is TGCAGTGCTAGGGCATTCAGACAGGCTGGAAACACCATATATTTT.